This TCR beta chain was captured by sequencing in a study of glioma-infiltrating T cells after dendritic cell vaccination. Time point in this sample: after dendritic cell vaccination, including at tumor progression/relapse. Germline V gene sequence: CDR1 LNHDA, CDR2 SQIVND (reference sequence). The CDR3 runs 12 residues. J gave up 8 bases and V 6 bases, and 6 bases lay outside the gene matches. Data came from immunoSEQ multiplex PCR; TCRdb stores just in-frame clones and leaves some out. The sample gives roughly 100,000 clones, around 89% of which show up once; roughly 3% is in the top ten. The table lists this clone with a count of one.

The V gene is TRBV19, the J gene TRBJ1-1, with TRBD1 identical over 7 bases. The TCR was taken from a human donor with glioblastoma. Material: blood, obtained after dendritic cell vaccination. DNA of the CDR3: TGTGCCAGTAGGGGCCGGGACAGCGAAGCTTTCTTT. It codes for CASRGRDSEAFF.